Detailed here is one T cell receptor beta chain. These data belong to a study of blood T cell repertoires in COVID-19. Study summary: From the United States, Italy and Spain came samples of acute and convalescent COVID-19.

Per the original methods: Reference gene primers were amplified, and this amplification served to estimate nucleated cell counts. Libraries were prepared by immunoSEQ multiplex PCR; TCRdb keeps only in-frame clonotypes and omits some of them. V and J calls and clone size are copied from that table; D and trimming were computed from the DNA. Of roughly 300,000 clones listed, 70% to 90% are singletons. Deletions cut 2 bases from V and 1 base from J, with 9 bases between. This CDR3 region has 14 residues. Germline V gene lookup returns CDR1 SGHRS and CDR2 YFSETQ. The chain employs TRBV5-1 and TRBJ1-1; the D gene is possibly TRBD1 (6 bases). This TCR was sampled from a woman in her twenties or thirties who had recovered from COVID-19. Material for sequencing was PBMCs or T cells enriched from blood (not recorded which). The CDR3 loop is CASSLQGWNTEAFF. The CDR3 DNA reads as TGCGCCAGCAGCTTACAGGGCTGGAACACTGAAGCTTTCTTT.